Following are 24 T cell receptor beta chains from one sample sequenced in a study of blood T cells in healthy people across ages (dated by TCRdb to between 2015 and 2017). To prepare the library, 5' RACE was applied. The second PCR ran for about 6 to 12 cycles and used a J-beta primer mix along with a sample-barcoded 5' primer. The public reads were reanalyzed by TCRdb: fastp trimming at Q25, MiXCR alignment, in-frame beta chains only. Entries that share a CDR3 protein sequence are merged under the most common genes and DNA. This sample is represented by 1.5 million to 2 million distinct CDR3 sequences; 35% to 50% of them were singletons. Of the sample, 20% to 25% is held by the ten largest clones. The sample taken for sequencing was blood. The receptor source for this set is a human donor in good health.

The V call is TRBV20-1, the J call TRBJ2-7, with D perhaps TRBD2 (6 bases). Germline lookup yields CDR1 DFQATT and CDR2 SNEGSKA (reference sequence). V lost 5 bases and J lost 0, with 17 bases in between. The CDR3 length is 15 residues. CDR3 coding DNA: TGCAGTGCTGGATCGGGTAGCGGCTCCTCCTACGAGCAGTACTTC. It translates to CSAGSGSGSSYEQYF.

The chain employs TRBV20-1 and TRBJ2-4, with D possibly being TRBD2 (6 bases). Judging by the DNA end, TRBJ2-7 fits better; the J call may be wrong. Germline loops: CDR1 DFQATT, CDR2 SNEGSKA (reference sequence). This CDR3 is built from 14 residues. CDR3 DNA sequence: TGCAGTGCTAGCGTCGGCGGGATCGGGTACGAGCAGTACTTC. Its protein is CSASVGGIGYEQYF.

This clonotype was counted between two and nine times. The chain couples TRBV7-3 to TRBJ1-5; D gene uncertain. CDR3 length: 15 amino acids. Germline values: CDR1 SGHTA, CDR2 FQGTGA. V lost 1 base and J 0 bases, leaving 7 bases between the germline ends. The CDR3 coding sequence is TGTGCCAGCAGCTTAAGGGGAACTAGCAATCAGCCCCAGCATTTT. It translates to CASSLRGTSNQPQHF.

This clonotype was picked up many times. The chain links TRBV4-1 to TRBJ2-7; 7 bases line up with TRBD1. From germline, CDR1 is MGHRA and CDR2 YSYEKL. The CDR3 extends over 14 amino acids. J lost 3 bases, V lost 1 base, and 3 bases had no gene match. The CDR3 region has the DNA TGCGCCAGCAGCCAAGGACAGGGATTCTACGAGCAGTACTTC. The encoded protein is CASSQGQGFYEQYF.

The rearrangement joins TRBV30 to TRBJ2-4; 8 bases map to TRBD1. The DNA end lines up better with TRBJ2-7; the J call may be wrong. The V gene's germline CDR1 is GTSNPN and CDR2 SVGIG (reference sequence). This CDR3 region has 13 residues. The CDR3 spells CAWRQGYQGEQYF. Written as DNA, the CDR3 is TGTGCCTGGCGACAGGGGTATCAAGGCGAGCAGTACTTC.

This clonotype has more than one count but fewer than ten. The V and J genes are TRBV9 and TRBJ2-1; TRBD2 aligns across 10 bases. CDR3 length: 18 amino acids. Per germline, CDR1 SGDLS and CDR2 YYNGEE. The V and J ends lost 4 bases and 8 bases, in that order; junction bases with no gene match: 18. The CDR3 DNA sequence: TGTGCCAGCAGCCCCCGAGGGCCTAGCGGGGGCCCCTATTATGAGCAGTTCTTC. Protein sequence: CASSPRGPSGGPYYEQFF.

This clonotype was seen a few times. CDR3 in amino acids: CSADHLDRATNEKLFF. CDR3 DNA: TGCAGTGCTGACCACCTAGACAGGGCAACTAATGAAAAACTGTTTTTT. The chain uses TRBV20-1 and TRBJ1-4; 7 bases agree with TRBD1. CDR1 is DFQATT and CDR2 is SNEGSKA in the germline V gene (reference sequence). CDR3 length: 16 amino acids. The V segment lost 5 bases and the J segment 0 bases; nucleotides outside the gene matches: 9.

The chain is built from TRBV6-1 and TRBJ2-5, with 8 bases lining up with TRBD1. The better agreement between TRBJ2-7 and the DNA end casts doubt on the J call. The germline CDR1 and CDR2 sequences are MNHNS and SASEGT. This CDR3 comprises 14 residues. The CDR3 DNA reads TGTGCCAGCAGTGTTTACAGGGGGACCTACGAGCAGTACTTC. Amino acids: CASSVYRGTYEQYF.

This clonotype was recorded a few times. The chain carries TRBV24-1 and TRBJ1-5; D not certain. Germline assignment: CDR1 KGHDR and CDR2 SFDVKD. The CDR3 has 14 amino acids. With 3 bases removed from V and 0 bases from J, the gap between germline ends came to 5 bases. Here the CDR3 reads CATSDQVSNQPQHF. CDR3 coding DNA: TGTGCCACCAGTGATCAAGTTAGCAATCAGCCCCAGCATTTT.

A note on this clonotype: The CDR3 carries no conserved terminal phenylalanine or tryptophan, so it likely arises from a read error. CDR3 in DNA: TGCGCCAGCAGCTTGGATTCGCAGGGTGATAATTCACCCCTCCACATT. Translating it yields CASSLDSQGDNSPLHI. This sequence joins TRBV5-1 and TRBJ1-6, with D maybe TRBD1 (5 bases). CDR3 size: 16 residues. The germline V and J ends were trimmed by 0 bases and 5 bases, with 12 bases remaining between them. CDR1 and CDR2 from the germline V gene are SGHRS and YFSETQ.

The V call is TRBV12-3 or TRBV12-4, the J call TRBJ2-1; D is possibly TRBD1 or TRBD2 (5 bases each). The CDR3 runs 14 residues. The V and J ends lost 3 bases and 3 bases respectively, with 9 bases between them. The CDR3 DNA follows: TGTGCCAGCAGTTTCACGGGGCTCTACAATGAGCAGTTCTTC. It codes for CASSFTGLYNEQFF.

The genes are TRBV4-2 and TRBJ2-1; D is possibly TRBD2 (7 bases). The V gene's germline CDR1 is LGHNA and CDR2 YNFKEQ. The CDR3 spans 16 residues. V lost 3 bases to trimming and J lost 7 bases, with 19 bases between them. CDR3 residues: CASSQGKRGGGNEQFF. DNA of the CDR3: TGTGCCAGCAGCCAGGGGAAAAGGGGGGGCGGGAATGAGCAGTTCTTC.

This clonotype was picked up a small number of times. J is TRBJ2-7 and V is TRBV20-1, with TRBD1 matching 8 bases. Germline-derived CDR1 and CDR2 are DFQATT and SNEGSKA (reference sequence). V trimming: 7 bases; J trimming: 5 bases; junction bases outside the gene matches: 10. The CDR3 totals 13 residues. DNA for the CDR3: TGCAGTGTCCCCGGACAGGGTGTCAACGAGCAGTACTTC. Residues: CSVPGQGVNEQYF.

A note on this clonotype: Mismatch with germline at one junction end may stem from a read error. J is TRBJ1-1 and V is TRBV5-5; D is undetermined. Germline V lookup: CDR1 SGHKS, CDR2 YYEKEE (reference sequence). The CDR3 consists of 15 residues. The CDR3 region is CASSREALEAPETFF. CDR3 coding DNA: TGTGCCAGCAGCCGCGAAGCATTAGAGGCACCTGAAACTTTCTTT.

This clonotype was recorded at least ten times. The V call is TRBV12-3 or TRBV12-4, the J call TRBJ2-5; 9 bases map to TRBD2. The CDR3 totals 15 residues. V gave up 4 bases and J gave up 1 base; unmatched junction bases: 4. The DNA for the CDR3 is TGTGCCAGCAGTTCGAGCGGGGGGCCCCAAGAGACCCAGTACTTC. Encoded protein: CASSSSGGPQETQYF.

This clonotype was detected a few times. The rearrangement links TRBV4-2 to TRBJ2-7; D remains ambiguous. Trimming pared 1 base from V and 7 bases from J, leaving 11 bases between. The CDR3 runs to 13 residues. Germline assignment: CDR1 LGHNA and CDR2 YNFKEQ. The CDR3 reads CASSQVSADEQYF. The CDR3, as DNA: TGTGCCAGCAGCCAAGTATCGGCCGATGAGCAGTACTTC.

In this sample, this clonotype turned up once. J is TRBJ2-7 and V is TRBV11-2; 7 positions match TRBD1. V lost 0 bases and J lost 4; bases outside the gene matches: 6. CDR3 size: 15 residues. Germline CDR1 SGHAT, CDR2 FQNNGV. DNA of the CDR3: TGTGCCAGCAGCTTAGAAGTAGGGGGCCGGTACGAGCAGTACTTC. As protein: CASSLEVGGRYEQYF.

In DNA form, the CDR3 reads TGCGCCAGCAGCCTCGACAGGGAAGGGGTGGACTATGGCTACACCTTC. It translates to CASSLDREGVDYGYTF. The chain links TRBV4-1 to TRBJ1-2; 7 bases fit TRBD1. There are 16 residues in the CDR3. Germline assignment: CDR1 MGHRA and CDR2 YSYEKL. Trimming at V came to 4 bases and at J to 3 bases, leaving 11 bases not matched to a gene.

The chain has TRBV20-1 and TRBJ2-1; 11 bases align to TRBD1. Germline CDR1 DFQATT, CDR2 SNEGSKA (reference sequence). The CDR3 extends over 16 amino acids. V lost 0 bases to trimming and J lost 4 bases; unmatched junction nucleotides: 5. The CDR3 nucleotides are TGCAGTGCTAGAGATACGGGGACAGGGGGGTACAATGAGCAGTTCTTC. This codes for CSARDTGTGGYNEQFF.

The chain links TRBV9 to TRBJ1-1; 9 bases fit TRBD1. CDR1 and CDR2 from the germline V gene are SGDLS and YYNGEE. J was trimmed by 4 bases and V by 4 bases; bases with no gene match: 5. This CDR3 contains 14 residues. CDR3 coding DNA: TGTGCCAGCAGCCGCCGGACAGGGGTCACTGAAGCTTTCTTT. This sequence encodes CASSRRTGVTEAFF.

The CDR3 DNA sequence: TGTGCCAGCAGTTTGAACCTACAAGGGGAGACCCAGTACTTC. Translated: CASSLNLQGETQYF. V and J are TRBV12-3 or TRBV12-4 and TRBJ2-4; D unresolved. The DNA matches TRBJ2-5 better at its end, which makes the J call doubtful. This CDR3 is built from 14 residues.

CDR3 protein: CSATQGVKEKLFF. The CDR3 DNA reads TGCAGTGCTACTCAGGGGGTTAAGGAAAAACTGTTTTTT. The J gene is TRBJ1-4, the V gene TRBV20-1, with 7 nucleotides matching TRBD1. The CDR3 consists of 13 residues. Germline V gene sequence: CDR1 DFQATT, CDR2 SNEGSKA (reference sequence). The trim removed 4 bases at V and 8 bases at J, leaving 7 bases unmatched.

The sample holds many counts of this clonotype. J is TRBJ2-5 and V is TRBV7-9; the match to TRBD1 covers 7 bases. The V segment lost 1 base and the J segment 3 bases; nucleotides outside the gene matches: 8. The CDR3 sequence is 16 residues long. Germline CDR1 and CDR2: SEHNR and FQNEAQ (reference sequence). The CDR3 here is CASSLDYTGAKETQYF. The CDR3 coding sequence is TGTGCCAGCAGCTTAGACTACACAGGGGCCAAAGAGACCCAGTACTTC.

The V and J genes are TRBV6-1 and TRBJ2-3; tentatively, D is TRBD1 (5 bases). V lost 4 bases, J lost 1 base, and 15 bases lay in between. The CDR3 contains 16 residues. Germline V gene sequence: CDR1 MNHNS, CDR2 SASEGT. The CDR3, as DNA: TGTGCCAGCAGTGGGACAAGAAGGCGAGGCACAGATACGCAGTATTTT. Translation gives CASSGTRRRGTDTQYF.